The following is a T cell receptor (beta chain) sequence with its context. CDR3 size: 17 residues. The trim removed 1 base at V and 9 bases at J, leaving 14 bases unmatched. CDR1 and CDR2 (germline): SEHNR, FQNEAQ (reference sequence). The sample originates from a study of T cells of healthy individuals. In TCRdb, the 5' RACE reads were re-called with MiXCR into one record per CDR3 protein. The sample comprises around 63,000 distinct CDR3 sequences, around 15% of which are singletons, and approximately 4.8% rests with the top ten. The TCR originated in a human donor in good health. This chain connects TRBV7-9 to TRBJ2-1, with 8 nucleotides matching TRBD1. CDR3 sequence: CASSLGVRTGYQGEQFF. DNA for the CDR3: TGTGCCAGCAGCTTAGGTGTCCGGACAGGGTATCAGGGTGAGCAGTTCTTC.